A single T cell receptor beta chain is shown here with its context. Only in-frame clones appear in the TCRdb table, and some are missing; sequencing was by immunoSEQ multiplex PCR. Of some 99,000 clones listed, 86% were seen once; the top ten hold 10% to 15%. Germline CDR1 SEHNR, CDR2 FQNEAQ (reference sequence). V lost 3 bases and J lost 3, with 7 bases in between. The CDR3 length is 13 residues. The sample belongs to a study of blood T cell repertoires in COVID-19. In the study overall: Samples representing acute and convalescent COVID-19 were sourced from the United States, Italy and Spain. Sample material is recorded as cDNA or gDNA derived from T cells, B-cell-depleted T cells, or PBMCs.

The chain couples TRBV7-9 to TRBJ2-3, with a possible D match to TRBD2 (5 bases). The clonotype comes from a woman between 55 and 75 years old in a cohort sampled during active or convalescent COVID-19. The sample comprised peripheral blood. CDR3 sequence reads: CASSLPGTDTQYF. CDR3 nucleotides: TGTGCCAGCAGCTTGCCGGGAACAGATACGCAGTATTTT.